This T cell receptor (beta chain) is drawn from a study of blood T cell repertoires in COVID-19. Study-wide background: Whether acute or convalescent, the COVID-19 samples came from the United States, Italy and Spain. Sources were T cells, B-cell-depleted T cells, or PBMCs; the material itself was cDNA or gDNA.

Original processing methods: Cell counts per sample came from amplifying reference gene primers. Assay used: immunoSEQ multiplex PCR; TCRdb lists only in-frame clones, some missing. The D gene and trimming were derived from the DNA, and the V and J assignments and clone size from that table. The sample holds roughly 200,000 clones, approximately 81% seen once. Germline CDR1 is SGDLS and CDR2 is YYNGEE. The V and J ends lost 0 bases and 7 bases respectively, with 11 bases between them. The CDR3 totals 13 residues. Sequencing used peripheral blood. The chain employs TRBV9 and TRBJ2-7; no firm D call. The clonotype comes from an elderly woman with acute or convalescent COVID-19. The CDR3 reads CASSVDLGLEQYF. CDR3 bases: TGTGCCAGCAGCGTAGATCTGGGCTTGGAGCAGTACTTC.